This T cell receptor (beta chain) was obtained from a study of blood T cell repertoires in COVID-19 (dated by TCRdb to the early 2020s). As for the study more broadly: Collaborator samples came from the United States, Italy and Spain and covered acute and convalescent phases of COVID-19. The prospective study material was composed of cDNA or gDNA derived from T cells, B-cell-depleted T cells, or PBMCs. The dataset comprised deeply sampled blood TCRbeta repertoires from subjects exposed to, actively infected with, or recovered from COVID-19. A freely available public database, intended as a resource for researchers studying the immune response to SARS-CoV-2, is where the repertoires were released. Samples came from the ongoing ImmuneRACE study (first 160 participants) plus 1,254 subjects from 6 global collaborators. A de-identified subject ID, COVID-19 status, age in years and sex were almost always included in the sample metadata. Where HLA class I and class II types were available, the types were taken from metadata supplied by the sample provider, not from assay-based typing.

TCRbeta CDR3 regions were amplified from genomic DNA using the immunoSEQ Assay, a bias-controlled multiplex PCR. The authors' pipeline ran thus. Nucleated cell counts per sample were estimated from amplification of reference gene primers within the assay. Sequence reads were collapsed and filtered to measure the absolute abundance of every unique TCRbeta CDR3 rearrangement. Productive Simpson clonality was computed per sample as the square root of Simpson's diversity index over productive rearrangements. TCRdb carries this immuneACCESS record with in-frame sequences only. Its versions omit some clonotypes, under half of them owing to an unresolved V gene in the studies checked, with the rest unexplained. That table furnishes V, J and clone size, whereas the DNA furnished D and trimming. Present in this sample are under 300,000 clones, roughly 87% of which were seen just once. The ten largest clonotypes hold 4.6% of the sample.

Samples from volunteer blood donors who had recovered from COVID-19 were contributed by a second Seattle source. Each collaborating institution followed its own protocols to collect whole blood in K2EDTA tubes. For TCRbeta analysis, collaborators shipped samples in one of three forms: frozen whole blood, isolated PBMCs, or DNA extracted from either of those sample types. Trimmed from V: 5 bases; trimmed from J: 5 bases; junction bases lacking a gene match: 3. The CDR1 and CDR2 encoded by the germline V gene are MDHEN and SYDVKM. Taken from cysteine to valine, the CDR3 has 12 residues. Only the CDR3 portion is preserved as DNA: 36 bases, with reading frame beginning at the first base. Details on this clone: Its antigen is not yet known. No base qualities exist here, and no much larger clone lies one base off it.

Here is what the overall study found, with its caveats: The quantity of clinical and demographic metadata differed by source and by participant and was supplied without curation.

The sequence joins TRBV28 to TRBJ2-7, and TRBD1 matches 7 of the central bases. The source of this sequence is a woman aged 40 to 50 who had recovered from COVID-19. The sample comprised peripheral blood. The nucleotide sequence reads as follows: TGTGCCAGCAGTACAGGGGCTAACGAGCAGTACGTC. It translates to CASSTGANEQYV.